Shown below are 22 T cell receptor beta chains from a single sample sequenced in a study of T cell responses to AZD1222 COVID-19 vaccine. Clones were read by immunoSEQ multiplex PCR, and TCRdb kept only the in-frame ones, dropping some. Found here are approximately 200,000 clones, roughly 90% of them singletons; the top ten hold under 4%. The input for sequencing was peripheral blood, taken 28 days after the second AZD1222 dose. These receptors were obtained from an adult who received the AZD1222 COVID-19 vaccine.

V usage is TRBV28 and J usage is TRBJ1-2, with D unresolved. Deletions cut 7 bases from V and 2 bases from J, with 11 bases between. The CDR3 runs to 13 residues. The germline V gene encodes CDR1 MDHEN and CDR2 SYDVKM. For the CDR3, the DNA is TGTGCCAGCACCGCAAGGGAGAACTATGGCTACACCTTC. Its protein is CASTARENYGYTF.

This rearrangement joins TRBV11-1 to TRBJ2-3; the D is unclear. Trimming removed 10 bases at V and 3 bases at J, with 17 bases between. Germline V gene data show CDR1 as SGHAT and CDR2 as FQDESV (reference sequence). There are 14 residues in the CDR3. The CDR3 loop is CANELEFVTDTQYF. CDR3 nucleotide sequence: TGTGCCAATGAGCTAGAATTCGTTACAGATACGCAGTATTTT.

V gene TRBV27 combines with J gene TRBJ1-6; D may be TRBD1 (6 bases). V dropped 5 bases and J dropped 10 bases, with 18 bases sitting between them. There are 15 residues in the CDR3. CDR1 MNHEY and CDR2 SMNVEV come from the germline V gene (reference sequence). The CDR3: CASSPRQEAGSPLHF. CDR3 nucleotides: TGTGCCAGCAGTCCACGACAGGAGGCGGGGTCACCCCTCCACTTT.

The genes are TRBV10-3 and TRBJ2-3; D might be TRBD1 or TRBD2, each matching 7 bases. The ends were cut back, 5 bases at V and 4 bases at J, with 19 bases in the middle. Germline V lookup: CDR1 ENHRY, CDR2 SYGVKD. The CDR3 totals 16 residues. DNA for the CDR3: TGTGCCATCAGTTTAGGGGGCAGTCTAGCGGCAGATACGCAGTATTTT. It codes for CAISLGGSLAADTQYF.

The chain links TRBV30 to TRBJ2-7; TRBD1 matches at 10 bases. This CDR3 region has 13 residues. V trimming: 5 bases; J trimming: 5 bases; junction bases outside the gene matches: 6. Germline lookup yields CDR1 GTSNPN and CDR2 SVGIG (reference sequence). CDR3 coding DNA: TGTGCCTGGGTAAGACAGGGGGCTGACGAGCAGTACTTC. This codes for CAWVRQGADEQYF.

CDR3 coding DNA: TGTGCCAGCAGTTTTACGGGAGGCCAATACTACGAGCAGTACTTC. Translation: CASSFTGGQYYEQYF. The rearrangement uses TRBV7-2 and TRBJ2-7; 7 bases match TRBD2. Germline V CDR1 and CDR2: SGHTA, FQGNSA. After removal of 6 bases from V and 3 bases from J, the junction contained 11 bases not matched to a gene. The CDR3 totals 15 residues.

The J gene is TRBJ2-3, the V gene TRBV5-4; unclear D gene. Germline V gene data show CDR1 as SGHNT and CDR2 as YYREEE (reference sequence). This CDR3 has 14 residues. Deletions cut 0 bases from V and 2 bases from J, with 7 bases between. Written as DNA, the CDR3 is TGTGCCAGCAGCTTGGCATCCTACACAGATACGCAGTATTTT. Translating it yields CASSLASYTDTQYF.

This clone was picked up one time. This rearrangement joins TRBV5-1 to TRBJ2-1; tentative D call: TRBD2 (5 bases). Trimming took off 0 bases at V and 7 bases at J, with 14 bases between the two ends. The CDR3 extends over 15 amino acids. Germline V lookup: CDR1 SGHRS, CDR2 YFSETQ. The CDR3, as DNA: TGCGCCAGCAGCTTGGAACAGCGGATCAGTAATGAGCAGTTCTTC. This sequence encodes CASSLEQRISNEQFF.

A single count supports this clone. V usage is TRBV3-1 (or the pseudogene TRBV3-2) and J usage is TRBJ1-4; 9 positions agree with TRBD1. V was pared by 5 bases and J by 6 bases, with 4 bases of the junction left unmatched. The V gene's germline CDR1 is LGHDT and CDR2 YNNKEL (reference sequence). This CDR3 has 14 residues. The CDR3 nucleotides read TGTGCCAGCAGCGGACAGGGGATTCATGAAAAACTGTTTTTT. It translates to CASSGQGIHEKLFF.

The rearrangement links TRBV2 to TRBJ2-2; 10 bases are shared with TRBD1. Germline V gene lookup returns CDR1 SNHLY and CDR2 FYNNEI. This CDR3 comprises 14 residues. The trim removed 6 bases at V and 6 bases at J, leaving 4 bases unmatched. CDR3 residues: CASRTGQGPGELFF. The CDR3 nucleotides are TGTGCCAGCAGAACGGGACAGGGGCCCGGGGAGCTGTTTTTT. Full variable domain (missing parts from reference TRBV2 and TRBJ2-2): EPEVTQTPSHQVTQMGQEVILRCVPISNHLYFYWYRQILGQKVEFLVSFYNNEISEKSEIFDDQFSVERPDGSNFTLKIRSTKLEDSAMYFCASRTGQGPGELFFGEGSRLTVL.

Here the CDR3 DNA reads TGTGCCAGCAGCGGGACTAGCGGGAGTAGGGATGAGCAGTTCTTC. Translated: CASSGTSGSRDEQFF. This rearrangement joins TRBV6-6 to TRBJ2-1, with 14 bases lining up with TRBD2. V lost 6 bases, J lost 8 bases, and 6 bases stayed unmatched. CDR3 length: 15 residues. Germline V gene lookup returns CDR1 MNHNY and CDR2 SVGAGI (reference sequence).

This clone has a single count. V usage is TRBV7-8 and J usage is TRBJ1-4, with 11 bases fitting TRBD1. J was trimmed by 6 bases and V by 5 bases; bases with no gene match: 5. Per germline, CDR1 SGHVS and CDR2 FQNEAQ. This CDR3 contains 15 residues. DNA of the CDR3: TGTGCCAGCAGCAGTTTGGGACAGGGGGATGAAAAACTGTTTTTT. Amino acids: CASSSLGQGDEKLFF.

V gene TRBV19 combines with J gene TRBJ1-5, with 8 bases fitting TRBD1. The germline V gene encodes CDR1 LNHDA and CDR2 SQIVND (reference sequence). The V segment lost 8 bases and the J segment 6 bases; nucleotides outside the gene matches: 12. The CDR3 extends over 15 amino acids. CDR3 DNA sequence: TGTGCCAGTTTCCAACCAGGGGGCAGGGGTCAGCCCCAGCATTTT. Translation: CASFQPGGRGQPQHF.

V gene TRBV5-1 combines with J gene TRBJ1-1, with TRBD1 matching over 7 bases. Germline CDR1 and CDR2: SGHRS and YFSETQ. This CDR3 contains 14 residues. J was trimmed by 6 bases and V by 0 bases; bases with no gene match: 5. This CDR3 reads CASSLADRDPEAFF. In nucleotides, the CDR3 is TGCGCCAGCAGCTTGGCCGACAGGGACCCTGAAGCTTTCTTT.

The chain recombines TRBV6-5 with TRBJ2-7; 10 nucleotides line up with TRBD2. The CDR3 runs 12 residues. CDR1 is MNHEY, CDR2 SVGAGI, per germline. The V and J ends lost 11 bases and 4 bases, in that order; junction bases with no gene match: 5. The CDR3 here is CAAGLARYEQYF. The DNA of the CDR3 is TGTGCCGCGGGACTAGCGAGGTACGAGCAGTACTTC.

The chain uses TRBV21-1 and TRBJ2-7. TRBV21-1 is labeled a pseudogene. The length of the CDR3 is 10 residues. The CDR3 DNA is TGTGCCAGCGGGGACCTCAGGCAGTACTTC. This codes for CASGDLRQYF.

This chain uses TRBV28 with TRBJ1-3; D might be TRBD1 (6 bases). The V gene lost 4 bases and the J gene lost 9 bases, with 16 bases spanning the gap. Germline loops: CDR1 MDHEN, CDR2 SYDVKM. This CDR3 is built from 14 residues. The CDR3 region has the DNA TGTGCCAGCAGTTCGGGGGGCTCTAGTGGCACCATATATTTT. It yields the protein CASSSGGSSGTIYF. Complete variable domain (other parts from reference TRBV28 and TRBJ1-3): DVKVTQSSRYLVKRTGEKVFLECVQDMDHENMFWYRQDPGLGLRLIYFSYDVKMKEKGDIPEGYSVSREKKERFSLILESASTNQTSMYLCASSSGGSSGTIYFGEGSWLTVV.

V gene TRBV30 combines with J gene TRBJ2-5; 7 bases align to TRBD1. The V gene end was trimmed by 5 bases and the J gene end by 2 bases; junction bases not matched to a gene: 2. The CDR3 has 12 residues. Germline lookup yields CDR1 GTSNPN and CDR2 SVGIG (reference sequence). In DNA, the CDR3 is TGTGCCTGGGCACAGGGGCAAGAGACCCAGTACTTC. This gives the protein CAWAQGQETQYF.

The chain links TRBV6-5 to TRBJ1-1, with TRBD1 identical over 11 bases. Germline CDR1 is MNHEY and CDR2 is SVGAGI. The CDR3 loop spans 15 amino acids. V trimming: 2 bases; J trimming: 9 bases; junction bases outside the gene matches: 8. The chain's CDR3 is CASSYGQGARTKAFF. Written as DNA, the CDR3 is TGTGCCAGCAGTTACGGACAGGGGGCCCGAACGAAAGCTTTCTTT.

V gene TRBV6-1 combines with J gene TRBJ2-3, with unresolved D. The V end was cut by 2 bases, the J end by 0 bases, with 12 bases between. CDR1 is MNHNS, CDR2 SASEGT, per germline. The CDR3 extends over 16 amino acids. The CDR3 coding sequence is TGTGCCAGCAGTGAAAATTTGGCACTGAGCACAGATACGCAGTATTTT. Its translation is CASSENLALSTDTQYF.

J is TRBJ1-4 and V is TRBV12-2. TRBV12-2 is recorded as a pseudogene. The CDR3 is 13 residues long. The CDR3 DNA sequence: TGTGCAAGTCGCTTAGCGCTCGATGAAAAACTGTTTTTT. Its translation is CASRLALDEKLFF.

The chain couples TRBV27 to TRBJ1-5; the D is unclear. Germline CDR1 MNHEY, CDR2 SMNVEV (reference sequence). The CDR3 runs 13 residues. V dropped 2 bases and J dropped 8 bases, with 10 bases sitting between them. In nucleotides, the CDR3 is TGTGCCAGCAGTTTAGGACCGAGGGAGCCCCAGCATTTT. Translating it yields CASSLGPREPQHF.